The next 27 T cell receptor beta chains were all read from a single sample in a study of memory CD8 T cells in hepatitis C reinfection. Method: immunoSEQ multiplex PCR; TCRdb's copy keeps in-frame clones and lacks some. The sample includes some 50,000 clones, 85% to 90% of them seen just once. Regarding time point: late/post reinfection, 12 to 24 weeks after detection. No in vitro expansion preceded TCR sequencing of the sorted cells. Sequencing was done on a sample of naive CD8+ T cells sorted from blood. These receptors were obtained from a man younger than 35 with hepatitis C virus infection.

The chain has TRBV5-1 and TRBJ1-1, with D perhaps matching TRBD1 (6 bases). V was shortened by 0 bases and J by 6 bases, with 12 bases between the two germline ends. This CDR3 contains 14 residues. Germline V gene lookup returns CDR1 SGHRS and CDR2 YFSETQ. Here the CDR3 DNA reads TGCGCCAGCAGCTTGGGTGGCAGGGGTCCTGAAGCTTTCTTT. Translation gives CASSLGGRGPEAFF.

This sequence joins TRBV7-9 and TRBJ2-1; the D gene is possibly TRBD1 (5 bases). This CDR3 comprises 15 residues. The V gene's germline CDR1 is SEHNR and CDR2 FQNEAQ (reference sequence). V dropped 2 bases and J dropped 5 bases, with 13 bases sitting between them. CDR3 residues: CASSLNQGYNNEQFF. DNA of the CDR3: TGTGCCAGCAGCTTAAATCAGGGCTATAACAATGAGCAGTTCTTC.

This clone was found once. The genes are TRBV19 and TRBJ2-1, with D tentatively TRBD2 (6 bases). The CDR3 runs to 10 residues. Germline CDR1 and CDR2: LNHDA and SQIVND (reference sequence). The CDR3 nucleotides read TGTGCGGCGGGGACGAATGAGCAGTTCTTC. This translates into CAAGTNEQFF.

The CDR3 sequence is CASSFRSGSPEETQYF. The CDR3 nucleotides are TGTGCCAGCAGTTTTCGAAGCGGGAGCCCCGAAGAGACCCAGTACTTC. This rearrangement joins TRBV28 to TRBJ2-5; 8 nucleotides match TRBD2. The CDR3 contains 16 residues. V was clipped by 3 bases and J by 3 bases; unmatched bases: 9. Germline V gives CDR1 MDHEN, CDR2 SYDVKM.

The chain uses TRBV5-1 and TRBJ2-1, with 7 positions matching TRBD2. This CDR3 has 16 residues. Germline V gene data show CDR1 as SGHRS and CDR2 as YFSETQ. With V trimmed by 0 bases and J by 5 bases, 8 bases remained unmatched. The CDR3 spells CASSLVGGRADNEQFF. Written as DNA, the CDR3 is TGCGCCAGCAGCTTGGTCGGGGGGAGGGCCGACAATGAGCAGTTCTTC.

Here the CDR3 reads CASSLGDRGESSEAFF. In nucleotides, the CDR3 is TGCGCCAGCAGCTTGGGCGACAGGGGCGAAAGCAGTGAAGCTTTCTTT. J is TRBJ1-1 and V is TRBV5-1, with 8 bases fitting TRBD1. The CDR3 runs to 16 residues. Germline assignment: CDR1 SGHRS and CDR2 YFSETQ. V gave up 0 bases and J gave up 7 bases; unmatched junction bases: 11.

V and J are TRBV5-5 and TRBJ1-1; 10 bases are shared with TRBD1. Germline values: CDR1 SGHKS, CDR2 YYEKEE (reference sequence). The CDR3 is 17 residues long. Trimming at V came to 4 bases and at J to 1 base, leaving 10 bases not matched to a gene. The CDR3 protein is CASSPDRGTKENTEAFF. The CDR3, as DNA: TGTGCCAGCAGCCCGGACAGGGGGACGAAAGAGAACACTGAAGCTTTCTTT.

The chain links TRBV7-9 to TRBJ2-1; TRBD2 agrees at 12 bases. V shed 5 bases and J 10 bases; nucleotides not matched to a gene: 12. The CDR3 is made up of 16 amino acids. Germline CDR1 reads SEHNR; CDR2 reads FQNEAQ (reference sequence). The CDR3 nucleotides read TGTGCCAGCAGCAACGGACTAGCGGGATACGTACGGGAGCAGTTCTTC. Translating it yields CASSNGLAGYVREQFF.

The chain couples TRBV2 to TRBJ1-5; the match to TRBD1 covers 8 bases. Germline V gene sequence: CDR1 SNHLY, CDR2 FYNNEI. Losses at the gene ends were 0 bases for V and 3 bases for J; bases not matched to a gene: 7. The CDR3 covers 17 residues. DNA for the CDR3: TGTGCCAGCAGTGAAGCAGCAGGGGGCGGCCCCAATCAGCCCCAGCATTTT. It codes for CASSEAAGGGPNQPQHF. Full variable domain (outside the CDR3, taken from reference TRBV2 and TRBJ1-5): EPEVTQTPSHQVTQMGQEVILRCVPISNHLYFYWYRQILGQKVEFLVSFYNNEISEKSEIFDDQFSVERPDGSNFTLKIRSTKLEDSAMYFCASSEAAGGGPNQPQHFGDGTRLSIL.

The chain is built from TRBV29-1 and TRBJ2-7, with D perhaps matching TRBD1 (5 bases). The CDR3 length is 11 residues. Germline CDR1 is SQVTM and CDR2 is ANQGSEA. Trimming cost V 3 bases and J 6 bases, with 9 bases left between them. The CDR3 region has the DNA TGCAGCGTTGATGTAGGGGCCGAGCAGTACTTC. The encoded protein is CSVDVGAEQYF.

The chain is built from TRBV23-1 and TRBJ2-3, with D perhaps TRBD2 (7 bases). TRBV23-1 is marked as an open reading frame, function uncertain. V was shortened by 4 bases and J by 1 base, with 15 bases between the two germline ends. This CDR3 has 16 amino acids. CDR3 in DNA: TGCGCCAGCAGTCCAGCAGGGGAGGGTTGCACAGATACGCAGTATTTT. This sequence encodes CASSPAGEGCTDTQYF.

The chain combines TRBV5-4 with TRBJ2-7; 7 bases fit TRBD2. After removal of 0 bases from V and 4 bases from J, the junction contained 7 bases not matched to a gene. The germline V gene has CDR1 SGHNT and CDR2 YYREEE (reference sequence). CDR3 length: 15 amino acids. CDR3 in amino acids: CASSLGGGGRYEQYF. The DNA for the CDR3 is TGTGCCAGCAGCTTGGGTGGGGGAGGGAGGTACGAGCAGTACTTC. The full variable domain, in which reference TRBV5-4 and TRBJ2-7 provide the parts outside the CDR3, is ETGVTQSPTHLIKTRGQQVTLRCSSQSGHNTVSWYQQALGQGPQFIFQYYREEENGRGNFPPRFSGLQFPNYSSELNVNALELDDSALYLCASSLGGGGRYEQYFGPGTRLTVT.

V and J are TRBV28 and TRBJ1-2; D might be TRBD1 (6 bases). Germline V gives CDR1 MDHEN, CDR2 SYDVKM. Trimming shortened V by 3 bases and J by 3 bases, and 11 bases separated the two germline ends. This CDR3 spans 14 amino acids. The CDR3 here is CASSFETGDYGYTF. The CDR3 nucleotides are TGTGCCAGCAGTTTTGAGACAGGCGACTATGGCTACACCTTC.

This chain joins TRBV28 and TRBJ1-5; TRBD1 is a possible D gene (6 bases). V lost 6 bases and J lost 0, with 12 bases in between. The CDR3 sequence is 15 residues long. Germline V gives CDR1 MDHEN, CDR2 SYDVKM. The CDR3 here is CASRSQGHSNQPQHF. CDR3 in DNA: TGTGCCAGCAGATCCCAGGGACATAGCAATCAGCCCCAGCATTTT. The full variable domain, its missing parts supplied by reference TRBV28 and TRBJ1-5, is DVKVTQSSRYLVKRTGEKVFLECVQDMDHENMFWYRQDPGLGLRLIYFSYDVKMKEKGDIPEGYSVSREKKERFSLILESASTNQTSMYLCASRSQGHSNQPQHFGDGTRLSIL.

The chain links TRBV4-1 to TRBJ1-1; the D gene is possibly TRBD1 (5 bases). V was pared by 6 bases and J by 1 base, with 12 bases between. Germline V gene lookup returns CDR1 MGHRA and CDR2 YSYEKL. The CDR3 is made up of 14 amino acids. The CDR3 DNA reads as TGCGCCAGCAGGGCAAATGGACAGAACACTGAAGCTTTCTTT. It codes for CASRANGQNTEAFF.

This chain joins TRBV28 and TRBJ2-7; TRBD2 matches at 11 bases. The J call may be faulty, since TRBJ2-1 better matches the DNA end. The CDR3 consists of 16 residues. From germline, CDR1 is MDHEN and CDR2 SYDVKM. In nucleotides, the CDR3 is TGTGCCAGCAGCTCGGGACTAGCGGCCTCCTACAATGAGCAGTTCTTC. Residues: CASSSGLAASYNEQFF.

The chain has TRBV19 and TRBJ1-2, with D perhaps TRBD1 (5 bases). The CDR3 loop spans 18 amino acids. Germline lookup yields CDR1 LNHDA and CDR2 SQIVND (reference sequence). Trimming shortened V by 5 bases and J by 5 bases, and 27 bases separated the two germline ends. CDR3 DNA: TGTGCCAGTAGTGGACTTGGGGGGTTTGCCCTGAATGGGTATGGCTACACCTTC. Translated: CASSGLGGFALNGYGYTF.

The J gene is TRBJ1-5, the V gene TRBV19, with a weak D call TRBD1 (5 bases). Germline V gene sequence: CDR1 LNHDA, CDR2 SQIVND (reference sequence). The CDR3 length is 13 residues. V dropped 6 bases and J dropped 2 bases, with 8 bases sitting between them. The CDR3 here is CASREGGNQPQHF. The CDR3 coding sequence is TGTGCCAGTAGGGAAGGGGGCAATCAGCCCCAGCATTTT. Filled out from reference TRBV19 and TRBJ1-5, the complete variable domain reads DGGITQSPKYLFRKEGQNVTLSCEQNLNHDAMYWYRQDPGQGLRLIYYSQIVNDFQKGDIAEGYSVSREKKESFPLTVTSAQKNPTAFYLCASREGGNQPQHFGDGTRLSIL.

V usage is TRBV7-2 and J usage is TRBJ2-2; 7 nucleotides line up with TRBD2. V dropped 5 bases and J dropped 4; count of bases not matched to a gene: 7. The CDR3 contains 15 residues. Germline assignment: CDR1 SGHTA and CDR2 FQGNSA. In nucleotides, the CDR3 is TGTGCCAGCAGCCCCTTGCGGGGGAGCACCGGGGAGCTGTTTTTT. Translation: CASSPLRGSTGELFF.

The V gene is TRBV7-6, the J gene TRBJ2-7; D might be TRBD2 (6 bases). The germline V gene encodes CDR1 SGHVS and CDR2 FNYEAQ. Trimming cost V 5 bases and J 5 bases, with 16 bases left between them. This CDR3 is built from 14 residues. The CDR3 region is CASSAYGRRDEQYF. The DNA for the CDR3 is TGTGCCAGCAGCGCCTACGGGAGAAGGGACGAGCAGTACTTC.

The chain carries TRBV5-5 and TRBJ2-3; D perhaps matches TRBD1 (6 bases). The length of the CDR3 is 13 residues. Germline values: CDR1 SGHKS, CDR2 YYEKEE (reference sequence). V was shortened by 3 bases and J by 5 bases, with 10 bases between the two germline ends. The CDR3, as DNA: TGTGCCAGCAGCTCCGACAGGTTAGATACGCAGTATTTT. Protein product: CASSSDRLDTQYF. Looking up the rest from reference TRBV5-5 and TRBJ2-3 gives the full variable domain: DAGVTQSPTHLIKTRGQQVTLRCSPISGHKSVSWYQQVLGQGPQFIFQYYEKEERGRGNFPDRFSARQFPNYSSELNVNALLLGDSALYLCASSSDRLDTQYFGPGTRLTVL.

CDR3 amino acids: CASSSDGTSGWEQYF. The CDR3 nucleotides read TGTGCCAGCAGCTCAGACGGGACTAGCGGTTGGGAGCAGTACTTC. This rearrangement joins TRBV11-2 to TRBJ2-7; the match to TRBD2 covers 11 bases. Germline V gives CDR1 SGHAT, CDR2 FQNNGV. The length of the CDR3 is 15 residues. The J segment lost 7 bases and the V segment lost 4 bases, leaving 9 bases of the junction unmatched.

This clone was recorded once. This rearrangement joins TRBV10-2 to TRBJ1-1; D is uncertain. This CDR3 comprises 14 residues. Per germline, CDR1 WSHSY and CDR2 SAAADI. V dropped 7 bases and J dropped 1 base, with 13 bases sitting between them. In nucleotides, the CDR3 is TGCGCCAGCACGGTGGTGCCAGGGAACACTGAAGCTTTCTTT. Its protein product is CASTVVPGNTEAFF.

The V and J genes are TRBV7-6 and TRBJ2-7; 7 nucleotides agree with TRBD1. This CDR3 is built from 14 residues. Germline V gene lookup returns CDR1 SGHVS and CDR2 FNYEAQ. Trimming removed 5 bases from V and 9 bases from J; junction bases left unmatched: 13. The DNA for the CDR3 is TGTGCCAGCAGCCATCGGGACAGCCCGAATTGGCAGTACTTC. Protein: CASSHRDSPNWQYF. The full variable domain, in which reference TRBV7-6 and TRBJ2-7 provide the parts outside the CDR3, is GAGVSQSPRYKVTKRGQDVALRCDPISGHVSLYWYRQALGQGPEFLTYFNYEAQQDKSGLPNDRFSAERPEGSISTLTIQRTEQRDSAMYRCASSHRDSPNWQYFGPGTRLTVT.

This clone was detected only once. The CDR3 loop reads CASSFQGGANEQFF. The CDR3 DNA is TGTGCCAGCAGCTTCCAAGGGGGCGCCAATGAGCAGTTCTTC. This sequence joins TRBV5-4 and TRBJ2-1; TRBD1 matches at 7 bases. The CDR3 covers 14 residues. Trimming removed 2 bases from V and 6 bases from J; junction bases left unmatched: 5. CDR1 is SGHNT and CDR2 is YYREEE in the germline V gene (reference sequence).

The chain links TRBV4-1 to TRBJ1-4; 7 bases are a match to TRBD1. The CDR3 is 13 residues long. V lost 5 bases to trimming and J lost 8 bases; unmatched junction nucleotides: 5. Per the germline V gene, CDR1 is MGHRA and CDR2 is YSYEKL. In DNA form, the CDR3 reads TGCGCCAGCAGCACTAGACAGGGAGAAAAACTGTTTTTT. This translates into CASSTRQGEKLFF.

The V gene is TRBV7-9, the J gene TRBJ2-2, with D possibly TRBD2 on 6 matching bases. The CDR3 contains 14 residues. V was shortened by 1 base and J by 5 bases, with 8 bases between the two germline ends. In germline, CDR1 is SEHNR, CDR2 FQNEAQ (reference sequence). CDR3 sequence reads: CASSLERETGELFF. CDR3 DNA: TGTGCCAGCAGCTTAGAACGGGAGACCGGGGAGCTGTTTTTT. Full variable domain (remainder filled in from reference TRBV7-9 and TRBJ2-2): DTGVSQNPRHKITKRGQNVTFRCDPISEHNRLYWYRQTLGQGPEFLTYFQNEAQLEKSRLLSDRFSAERPKGSFSTLEIQRTEQGDSAMYLCASSLERETGELFFGEGSRLTVL.